The clone carrying this TCR beta chain has only one observation. These data belong to a study of cytotoxic CD8 clonotypes in ibrutinib-treated CLL. Genomic DNA in an amount of around 2 micrograms was extracted from cryopreserved PBMCs and used for the preparation of TCR beta libraries. Clones were read by immunoSEQ multiplex PCR, and TCRdb kept only the in-frame ones, dropping some. The sample yields some 17,000 clones, under 75% seen once. The material sequenced was PBMCs, taken after 12 months of ibrutinib treatment. This TCR was recovered from a human donor with chronic lymphocytic leukemia.

This CDR3 is CASSFWGWNTEAFF. CDR3 nucleotide sequence: TGTGCCAGCAGCTTTTGGGGGTGGAACACTGAAGCTTTCTTT. The rearrangement uses TRBV11-2 and TRBJ1-1, with D possibly being TRBD1 (5 bases). The V gene's germline CDR1 is SGHAT and CDR2 FQNNGV. The CDR3 sequence is 14 residues long. V lost 3 bases, J lost 1 base, and 9 bases lay in between. Looking up the rest from reference TRBV11-2 and TRBJ1-1 gives the full variable domain: EAGVAQSPRYKIIEKRQSVAFWCNPISGHATLYWYQQILGQGPKLLIQFQNNGVVDDSQLPKDRFSAERLKGVDSTLKIQPAKLEDSAVYLCASSFWGWNTEAFFGQGTRLTVV.